This T cell receptor (beta chain) was captured by sequencing in a study of radiotherapy plus CTLA-4 blockade in lung cancer. Overall study context: Overall, around 18% of patients showed an objective response, while about 31% attained disease control.

The CDR3 has 12 residues. Germline CDR1 SGDLS, CDR2 YYNGEE. Trimming left V 0 bases short and J 7 bases short, with 7 bases between. Assay: immunoSEQ multiplex PCR; the TCRdb copy retains only in-frame clones and omits some. The sample holds tens of thousands of clones, 79% seen once. The source was peripheral blood, collected from a patient treated with radiotherapy plus ipilimumab. The sequence derives from a human donor with non-small cell lung cancer who had a complete response to radiotherapy plus ipilimumab. The chain joins TRBV9 to TRBJ1-1; D gene uncertain. The chain's CDR3 is CASSVVDNEAFF. The CDR3, as DNA: TGTGCCAGCAGCGTAGTAGACAATGAAGCTTTCTTT.